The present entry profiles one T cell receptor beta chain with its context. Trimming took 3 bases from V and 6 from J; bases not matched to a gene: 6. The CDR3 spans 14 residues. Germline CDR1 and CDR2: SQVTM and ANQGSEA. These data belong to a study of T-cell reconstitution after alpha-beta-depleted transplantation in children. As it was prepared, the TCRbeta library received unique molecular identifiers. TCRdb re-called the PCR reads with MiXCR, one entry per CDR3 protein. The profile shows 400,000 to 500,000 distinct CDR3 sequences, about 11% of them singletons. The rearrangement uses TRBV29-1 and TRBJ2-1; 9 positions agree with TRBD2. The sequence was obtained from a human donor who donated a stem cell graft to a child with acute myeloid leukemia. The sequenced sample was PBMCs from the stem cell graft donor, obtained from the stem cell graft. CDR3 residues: CSVEAGGPANEQFF. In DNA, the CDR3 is TGCAGCGTTGAGGCGGGAGGGCCGGCCAATGAGCAGTTCTTC.